The rows below give T cell receptor beta chains drawn from one sample of a study of shared clonotypes between healthy human individuals. TCRdb's copy holds only in-frame clones and misses some; the assay was immunoSEQ multiplex PCR. This sample has roughly 2 million clones; over 85% occur once, and the top ten carry 0.13%. Sequences were obtained from naive CD4+ T cells sorted from blood. The receptors here all came from a man between 18 and 29 years old in good health. CDR3s include the opening cysteine and the closing phenylalanine or tryptophan. D genes are given only for firm matches. Size is stated for part of the rows, as once, few or many counts, or as a class when the clone is expanded.

TRBV6-1	-	-	TRBJ2-7	CASSVGGLEEQYF	TGTGCCAGCAGTGTGGGGGGATTGGAAGAGCAGTACTTC
TRBV11-3	-	-	TRBJ2-6	CASSSGANVLTF	TGTGCCAGCAGCTCTGGGGCCAACGTCCTGACTTTC
TRBV4-3	-	-	TRBJ2-1	CASSQEGRQRVNEQFF	TGCGCCAGCAGCCAAGAGGGTAGACAGCGTGTAAATGAGCAGTTCTTC
TRBV5-1	-	-	TRBJ2-3	CASSLTPAVAATQYF	TGCGCCAGCAGCTTGACACCTGCAGTTGCTGCTACGCAGTATTTT
TRBV28	-	-	TRBJ2-1	CASSRRPPYNEQFF	TGTGCCAGCAGCCGAAGACCTCCCTACAATGAGCAGTTCTTC
TRBV7-2	-	-	TRBJ2-1	CASSLEGRSYNEQFF	TGTGCCAGCAGCTTAGAAGGCCGCTCCTACAATGAGCAGTTCTTC
TRBV15	-	-	TRBJ2-5	CATSRDLPSRDQETQYF	TGTGCCACCAGCAGAGATCTTCCCTCGAGGGACCAAGAGACCCAGTACTTC
TRBV5-8	TRBD1	-	TRBJ2-7	CASSRLTRGRGWEQYF	TGTGCCAGCAGCCGTTTGACCAGGGGGCGAGGTTGGGAGCAGTACTTC
TRBV7-9	-	-	TRBJ1-2	CASILSNEDGYTF	TGTGCCAGCATCCTGTCTAATGAGGATGGCTACACCTTC
TRBV7-2	-	-	TRBJ2-7	CASSLRLANYEQYF	TGTGCCAGCAGCTTACGGCTAGCGAACTACGAGCAGTACTTC
TRBV6-1	-	-	TRBJ1-1	CASSEGQLIF	TGTGCCAGCAGTGAAGGACAACTCATCTTT
TRBV10-3	-	-	TRBJ1-3	CAISESGNSGNTIYF	TGTGCCATCAGTGAGTCGGGAAACTCTGGAAACACCATATATTTT
TRBV21-1	-	-	TRBJ1-4	CASSRRATTNEKLFF	TGTGCCAGCAGCAGAAGGGCAACAACTAATGAAAAACTGTTTTTT
TRBV9	-	-	TRBJ2-5	CASSVGDRETQYF	TGTGCCAGCAGCGTAGGGGATCGGGAGACCCAGTACTTC
TRBV10-3	-	-	TRBJ2-1	CAISDHYPGNNEQFF	TGTGCCATCAGTGACCACTACCCGGGGAACAATGAGCAGTTCTTC
TRBV6-5	-	-	TRBJ2-1	CASSLTRAGFNEQFF	TGTGCCAGCAGTTTGACGAGGGCCGGGTTTAATGAGCAGTTCTTC
TRBV11-2	-	-	TRBJ2-2	CASSLDRSLNTGELFF	TGTGCCAGCAGCTTAGATAGGTCTTTGAACACCGGGGAGCTGTTTTTT
TRBV5-6	-	-	TRBJ1-6	CASRSTGRNSPLHF	TGTGCCAGCAGATCGACAGGACGAAATTCACCCCTCCACTTT
TRBV27	-	-	TRBJ1-1	CASRGRVNTEAFF	TGTGCCAGCAGGGGGAGGGTGAACACTGAAGCTTTCTTT
TRBV6-5	-	-	TRBJ2-1	CASSLDGWSNEQFF	TGTGCCAGCAGTCTGGACGGCTGGAGCAATGAGCAGTTCTTC
TRBV2	TRBD1	-	TRBJ2-7	CASRVAGTGNHEQYF	TGTGCCAGCAGAGTTGCCGGGACAGGGAACCACGAGCAGTACTTC
TRBV6-4	-	-	TRBJ2-1	CASRGRGSSYNEQFF	TGTGCCAGCAGAGGAAGGGGGAGCTCCTACAATGAGCAGTTCTTC
TRBV7-9	-	-	TRBJ1-1	CASSLEQGLGAFF	TGTGCCAGCAGCCTGGAACAGGGACTGGGAGCTTTCTTT
TRBV30	-	-	TRBJ1-1	CAWSVRRNTEAFF	TGTGCCTGGAGTGTACGAAGGAACACTGAAGCTTTCTTT
TRBV5-1	-	-	TRBJ1-3	CASSRDVGNTIYF	TGCGCCAGCAGCAGGGACGTTGGAAACACCATATATTTT
TRBV5-1	TRBD1	few	TRBJ1-6	CASRPGTGGNSPLHF	TGCGCCAGCAGGCCCGGGACAGGGGGTAATTCACCCCTCCACTTT
TRBV6-5	TRBD1	-	TRBJ1-6	CASSSPGQVYSPLHF	TGTGCCAGCAGTTCGCCGGGACAGGTCTATTCACCCCTCCACTTT
TRBV29-1	-	-	TRBJ2-2	CSVGRGRNGELFF	TGCAGCGTTGGGAGGGGGCGGAACGGGGAGCTGTTTTTT
TRBV11-2	TRBD1	-	TRBJ1-4	CASRPGQGRNTTNEKLFF	TGTGCCAGCAGACCGGGACAGGGGCGAAATACAACTAATGAAAAACTGTTTTTT
TRBV11-2	-	-	TRBJ2-1	CASSLLAIAGNEQFF	TGTGCCAGCAGCCTTCTAGCGATCGCCGGTAATGAGCAGTTCTTC
TRBV30	-	-	TRBJ1-2	CAWSVVPSNYGYTF	TGTGCCTGGAGTGTAGTCCCCTCTAACTATGGCTACACCTTC
TRBV7-2	-	-	TRBJ1-2	CASSLGVDFGYGYTF	TGTGCCAGCAGCTTAGGCGTGGACTTCGGCTATGGCTACACCTTC
TRBV5-1	-	-	TRBJ2-7	CASSSNSYEQYF	TGCGCCAGCAGCTCCAATTCGTACGAGCAGTACTTC
TRBV6-5	-	-	TRBJ2-2	CASSFLIAGELFF	TGTGCCAGCAGTTTTTTAATCGCCGGGGAGCTGTTTTTT
TRBV7-9	-	-	TRBJ2-1	CASSDTGMGSSYNEQFF	TGTGCCAGCAGCGATACAGGGATGGGGAGCTCCTACAATGAGCAGTTCTTC